This T cell receptor (beta chain) originates from a study of identical twins. Whole-study results and caveats: Weaker excess twin sharing was observed in beta out-of-frame sequences. Findings depended on cross-sectional statistics rather than tracking the same donors.

Healthy Caucasians supplied all donations. Through template switching, a universal primer site was introduced, and the cDNA contained unique molecular identifiers. TCRdb analysed the 5' RACE reads with MiXCR anew, one entry per CDR3 protein. The sample lists fewer than 250,000 distinct CDR3 sequences, more than 15% occurring once. This clonotype was picked up a small number of times. Its specificity is unknown. This CDR3 spans 14 amino acids. V shed 5 bases and J 9 bases; nucleotides not matched to a gene: 10. Germline-derived CDR1 and CDR2 are MNHEY and SMNVEV (reference sequence). The data also belong to a second study, concerning T cells expressing NK-cell markers.

This receptor was identified in a woman aged 18-29 years in good health. The V call is TRBV27, the J call TRBJ2-4, with 7 bases that match TRBD2. The source material was CD8+ T cells sorted from blood. DNA for the CDR3: TGTGCCAGCAGTAACGGGTCGGGAGGCGGCATTCAGTACTTC. This encodes CASSNGSGGGIQYF.